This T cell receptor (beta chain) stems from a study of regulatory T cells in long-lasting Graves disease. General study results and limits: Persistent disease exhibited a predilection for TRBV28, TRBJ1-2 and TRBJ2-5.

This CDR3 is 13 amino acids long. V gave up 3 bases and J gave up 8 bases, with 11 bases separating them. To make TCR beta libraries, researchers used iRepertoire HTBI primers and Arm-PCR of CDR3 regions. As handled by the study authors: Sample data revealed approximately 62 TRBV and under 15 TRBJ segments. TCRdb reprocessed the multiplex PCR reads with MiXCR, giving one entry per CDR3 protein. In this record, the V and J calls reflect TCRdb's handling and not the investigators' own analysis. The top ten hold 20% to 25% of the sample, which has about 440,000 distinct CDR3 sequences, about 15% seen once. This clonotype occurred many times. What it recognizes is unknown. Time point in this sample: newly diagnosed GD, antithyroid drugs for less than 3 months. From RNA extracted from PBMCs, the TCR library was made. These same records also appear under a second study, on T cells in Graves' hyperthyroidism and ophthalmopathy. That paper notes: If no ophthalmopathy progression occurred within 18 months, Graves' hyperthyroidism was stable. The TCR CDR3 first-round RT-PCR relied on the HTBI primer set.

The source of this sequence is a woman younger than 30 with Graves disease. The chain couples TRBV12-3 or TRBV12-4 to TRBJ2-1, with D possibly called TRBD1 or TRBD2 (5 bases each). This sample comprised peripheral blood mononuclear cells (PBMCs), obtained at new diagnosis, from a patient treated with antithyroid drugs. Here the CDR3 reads CASSLLGEHEQFF. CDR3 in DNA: TGTGCCAGCAGTTTGCTAGGGGAGCATGAGCAGTTCTTC.